Sequencing of this TCR beta chain was carried out in a study of CD8+CD57+ T cells in acquired aplastic anemia. Study at large: Sorted cells (CD4+ and CD8+) yielded DNA amounts that averaged roughly 3.2 ug.

About this clonotype: Its antigen is currently unknown.

In germline, CDR1 is DFQATT, CDR2 SNEGSKA (reference sequence). Between the trimmed V and J ends, which lost 3 bases and 8 bases, there was a span of 10 bases. CDR3 length: 12 residues. Study conclusions and caveats: Found in both controls and patients were around 31 CD8+ CDR3 sequences.

It was genomic DNA that served as the template for profiling TCR beta VDJ and CDR3. One entry per CDR3 protein, called by TCRdb with MiXCR from the reads. Here the sample spans about 270,000 distinct CDR3 sequences, about 56% being singletons. The material sequenced was sorted CD4+, CD8+, or CD8+CD57+ T cells (not recorded which) from PBMCs. The source of this sequence is a human donor with severe aplastic anemia or a healthy control (not recorded which). The chain carries TRBV20-1 and TRBJ2-2; unclear D gene. The CDR3 here is CSARTLGGELFF. The CDR3 bases are TGCAGTGCTAGGACCCTAGGAGGGGAGCTGTTTTTT.